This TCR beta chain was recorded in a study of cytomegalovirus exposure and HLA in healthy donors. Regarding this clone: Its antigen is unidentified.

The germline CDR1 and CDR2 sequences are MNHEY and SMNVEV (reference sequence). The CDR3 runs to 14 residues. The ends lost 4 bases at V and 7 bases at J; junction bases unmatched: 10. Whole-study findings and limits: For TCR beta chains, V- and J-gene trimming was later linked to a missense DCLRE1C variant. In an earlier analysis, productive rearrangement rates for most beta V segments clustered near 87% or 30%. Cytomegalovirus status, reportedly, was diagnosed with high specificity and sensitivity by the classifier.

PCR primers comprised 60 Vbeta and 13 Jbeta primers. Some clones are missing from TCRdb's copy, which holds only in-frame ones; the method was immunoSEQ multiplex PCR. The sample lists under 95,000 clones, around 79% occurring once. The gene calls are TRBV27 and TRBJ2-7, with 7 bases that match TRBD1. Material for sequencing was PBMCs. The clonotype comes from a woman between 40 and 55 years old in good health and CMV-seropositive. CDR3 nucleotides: TGTGCCAGCAGTTACCAACGACAGGGTTGGGAGCAGTACTTC. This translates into CASSYQRQGWEQYF.